This T cell receptor beta chain is from a study of CD4 T cells in relation to SARS-CoV-2 and coronaviruses (dated by TCRdb to the early 2020s). Context from the whole study: In the ViraFEST assay, PBMCs were cultured with antigen for approximately eleven days, after which TCR beta CDR3s were sequenced to identify clonal expansions specific to the antigen. Samples from a few pre-COVID donors and the naive versus memory experiments were sequenced with the Adaptive Biotechnologies TCR-sequencing kit; other data were Illumina-based. A different, Illumina-based TCR-beta assay was used to sequence expansion assays from other donors in the study. At the level of individual TCR clonotypes, the study evaluated whether memory CD4+ T cells crossreact between the spike proteins of SARS-CoV-2 and those of common cold coronaviruses. The negative reference condition was either a culture with an HIV-1 Nef peptide pool or a culture with no peptide. HLA restriction was mapped for shared crossreactive spike epitopes using patient-derived lymphoblastoid cell lines. Overall study results and their limits: Significantly weaker SARS-CoV-2-driven expansion was shown by crossreactive clones than by monoreactive clones, consistent with antigenic imprinting. Pre-pandemic and post-infection samples were not both contributed by any donor, so tracing of the source of pre-existing responses was limited. Crossreactivity analysis was centred on spike protein, so crossreactivity against other viral proteins was not assessed. The study was limited by small numbers of patients and tested TCRs. Roughly 64% of donors had memory CD4+ clonotypes that crossrecognized SARS-CoV-2 and at least one common cold coronavirus spike.

Taken from cysteine to phenylalanine, the CDR3 has 15 residues. Only the CDR3 portion is preserved as DNA: 45 bases, with reading frame beginning at the first base. CDR1 and CDR2, looked up from the germline V gene, are SGHAT and FQNNGV. Between the V and J ends, shortened by 0 bases and 10 bases respectively, the junction contains 13 bases. The count of this clone is one. It lacks a known antigen. Base qualities were left out, and no much larger clone turns up one base away. CD4+ T cells from unexposed donors were collected before the COVID-19 pandemic (2011-2018). After more than 9 days of culture, CD4+ T cells were isolated with the EasySep CD4+ T cell isolation kit. Unexposed donor CD4+ T cells were tested for reactivity to SARS-CoV-2 S and N and four common cold coronavirus spike pools, as cell number allowed. Each well held some 1.9 million PBMCs cultured in IMDM containing around 5% human AB serum and about 11 IU/ml IL-2. Half of the culture medium was replaced with fresh IL-2-containing medium on days 3 and 7. Each peptide culture condition was generally run in triplicate replicate wells. Leukapheresis product for the unexposed donors was bought commercially. Ficoll-Paque PLUS gradient centrifugation was used to isolate PBMCs from leukapheresis product or whole blood. PBMCs were either cryopreserved at -140 degrees C or used fresh in the expansion assay. The QIAamp Micro DNA Kit was used to extract genomic DNA from the CD4+ T cells.

Receptor libraries were prepared by the immunoSEQ multiplex PCR assay. Per the authors' processing: During preprocessing, nonproductive sequences were removed, as were CDR3s that did not start with C, did not end with F or W, or were shorter than 7 amino acids. Antigen-specific clonotypes were called with the MANAFEST web app, based on expansion relative to reference and other culture wells. To be counted as positive, a clone had to show significant expansion compared with the reference culture, at an FDR below 0.05, in 2 of 3 replicate wells. For a clone to be considered positive, significant expansion relative to all other tandem wells and an odds ratio above 5 were also required. Pairwise Levenshtein distance, computed with the stringdist R package after three terminal residues were trimmed from each end, was used as the measure of CDR3 homology. TCRdb mirrors the immuneACCESS table, restricted to in-frame sequences. Some clones are absent from its copies; in checked studies, under half trace to an unresolved V gene, and the reason for the others is unknown. The DNA was the basis for D and trimming; V, J and clone size are from that table. The sample data list roughly 18,000 clones, and over 60% of these were observed just once. The ten largest clones capture approximately 30% of the sample.

What was sequenced was CD4+ T cells from PBMCs, cultured in vitro. The receptor chain draws on TRBV11-2 and TRBJ2-6; the D call is possibly TRBD1 or TRBD2, each sharing 5 bases. This clonotype was sampled from a human donor in good health. The nucleotide sequence reads TGTGCCAGCAGCTTAGATTTGAGGGGCTCTAACGTCCTGACTTTC. Its amino acids are CASSLDLRGSNVLTF.